These 14 T cell receptor beta chains originate from one sample sequenced in a study of OX40 agonist ivuxolimab in advanced cancers. TCRdb's table, derived via immunoSEQ multiplex PCR, lists solely in-frame clones and lacks some. There are around 64,000 clones in the sample; nearly 90% occur only once, and about 1.3% lies in the top ten. This specimen was CD4+ or CD8+ T cells sorted from blood, taken in a trial of the OX40 agonist ivuxolimab. Source of these receptors: an adult with an advanced solid tumor such as melanoma, head and neck, liver or kidney cancer.

V and J are TRBV7-8 and TRBJ1-2; a possible D gene is TRBD1 (5 bases). V dropped 5 bases and J dropped 5 bases, with 12 bases sitting between them. The CDR3 contains 13 residues. CDR1 is SGHVS and CDR2 is FQNEAQ in the germline V gene. For the CDR3, the DNA is TGTGCCAGCAGCCCTGGGGGACGTTATGGCTACACCTTC. Amino acid sequence: CASSPGGRYGYTF.

The chain is built from TRBV4-1 and TRBJ2-3, with TRBD1 matching 8 bases. The length of the CDR3 is 16 residues. The germline gives CDR1 MGHRA, CDR2 YSYEKL. Trimming at V came to 0 bases and at J to 6 bases, leaving 8 bases not matched to a gene. CDR3: CASSQEWAGGADTQYF. The CDR3 region has the DNA TGCGCCAGCAGCCAAGAGTGGGCAGGGGGCGCGGATACGCAGTATTTT.

The sample holds one count of this clone. The V and J genes are TRBV7-9 and TRBJ1-2; a possible D gene is TRBD1 (5 bases). Germline loops: CDR1 SEHNR, CDR2 FQNEAQ (reference sequence). This CDR3 has 15 residues. V was pared by 2 bases and J by 2 bases, with 12 bases between. CDR3 loop: CASSLRGASNYGYTF. For the CDR3, the DNA is TGTGCCAGCAGCTTACGAGGGGCTTCCAACTATGGCTACACCTTC.

This clone showed up just a few times. V and J are TRBV18 and TRBJ2-7; D perhaps matches TRBD2 (5 bases). V dropped 2 bases and J dropped 3 bases, with 11 bases sitting between them. Germline V gene data show CDR1 as KGHSH and CDR2 as LQKENI. This CDR3 has 14 residues. The CDR3 reads CASSPNRDNYEQYF. CDR3 bases: TGTGCCAGCTCACCAAACCGGGATAACTACGAGCAGTACTTC. Together with reference TRBV18 and TRBJ2-7, the CDR3 gives the full variable domain: NAGVMQNPRHLVRRRGQEARLRCSPMKGHSHVYWYRQLPEEGLKFMVYLQKENIIDESGMPKERFSAEFPKEGPSILRIQQVVRGDSAAYFCASSPNRDNYEQYFGPGTRLTVT.

J is TRBJ2-1 and V is TRBV30, with D possibly being TRBD2 (5 bases). The CDR3 extends over 13 amino acids. V was pared by 2 bases and J by 12 bases, with 17 bases between. Germline loops: CDR1 GTSNPN, CDR2 SVGIG (reference sequence). CDR3 in amino acids: CAWSPNSGRGQFF. In DNA form, the CDR3 reads TGTGCCTGGAGTCCCAACTCCGGCCGGGGGCAGTTCTTC.

V usage is TRBV11-2 and J usage is TRBJ1-2; 7 nucleotides line up with TRBD1. The CDR3 is made up of 13 amino acids. The V gene end was trimmed by 5 bases and the J gene end by 4 bases; junction bases not matched to a gene: 4. Germline loops: CDR1 SGHAT, CDR2 FQNNGV. The CDR3 is CASSPTGLYGYTF. For the CDR3, the DNA is TGTGCCAGCAGCCCGACAGGGCTCTATGGCTACACCTTC.

The chain has TRBV5-1 and TRBJ1-4, with D possibly TRBD1 on 5 matching bases. Germline lookup yields CDR1 SGHRS and CDR2 YFSETQ. V was trimmed by 4 bases and J by 0 bases, leaving 25 bases between them. The CDR3 has 20 amino acids. The CDR3 protein is CASSPGLSWGTGATNEKLFF. CDR3 coding DNA: TGCGCCAGCAGCCCGGGGCTTTCCTGGGGCACGGGTGCAACTAATGAAAAACTGTTTTTT.

The chain joins TRBV10-3 to TRBJ2-7; 7 bases align to TRBD1. Per germline, CDR1 ENHRY and CDR2 SYGVKD. The J segment lost 0 bases and the V segment lost 6 bases, leaving 5 bases of the junction unmatched. The CDR3 extends over 14 amino acids. The CDR3 nucleotides read TGTGCCATCAGGGGGACAGAGACCTCCTACGAGCAGTACTTC. This gives the protein CAIRGTETSYEQYF.

V usage is TRBV12-5 and J usage is TRBJ2-3; tentative D call: TRBD2 (6 bases). The CDR3 extends over 14 amino acids. V gave up 4 bases and J gave up 1 base, with 9 bases separating them. Germline CDR1 LGHNT, CDR2 FRNRAP. CDR3 protein: CASGSGEGTDTQYF. The CDR3 region has the DNA TGTGCTAGTGGTTCGGGGGAGGGCACAGATACGCAGTATTTT.

The chain combines TRBV30 with TRBJ1-6, with a weak D call TRBD1 (6 bases). Between the trimmed V and J ends, which lost 0 bases and 7 bases, there was a span of 10 bases. CDR1 is GTSNPN and CDR2 is SVGIG in the germline V gene (reference sequence). This CDR3 has 14 amino acids. The CDR3 DNA sequence: TGTGCCTGGAGTGTAAGGGGGACCAATTCACCCCTCCACTTT. The encoded protein is CAWSVRGTNSPLHF.

The gene calls are TRBV19 and TRBJ1-4; 7 nucleotides agree with TRBD1. This CDR3 spans 14 amino acids. V was pared by 7 bases and J by 8 bases, with 10 bases of the junction left unmatched. Germline CDR1 and CDR2: LNHDA and SQIVND (reference sequence). The CDR3 protein is CASTAGGGEEKLFF. In DNA form, the CDR3 reads TGTGCCAGTACCGCGGGAGGGGGCGAGGAAAAACTGTTTTTT.

The rearrangement uses TRBV28 and TRBJ2-3, with 9 bases aligning to TRBD2. CDR3 length equals 17 residues. Germline values: CDR1 MDHEN, CDR2 SYDVKM. With 4 bases clipped from V and 4 bases from J, the junction kept 12 bases outside the gene matches. CDR3 amino acids: CASSSPLRRGRADTQYF. CDR3 nucleotide sequence: TGTGCCAGCAGTTCTCCCCTAAGACGCGGGAGGGCAGATACGCAGTATTTT.

J is TRBJ1-2 and V is TRBV6-5; D is perhaps TRBD1 (6 bases). The CDR3 has 14 residues. Trimming pared 6 bases from V and 8 bases from J, leaving 19 bases between. CDR1 and CDR2 from the germline V gene are MNHEY and SVGAGI. CDR3 nucleotides: TGTGCCAGCAGCCGGGGGGAGGGGGAGTGGGGCTACACCTTC. It codes for CASSRGEGEWGYTF.

The rearrangement joins TRBV4-3 to TRBJ1-4; TRBD1 agrees at 7 bases. The V and J ends lost 0 bases and 6 bases, in that order; junction bases with no gene match: 7. Germline CDR1 and CDR2: LGHNA and YSLEER. The CDR3 length is 16 residues. The CDR3 here is CASSQDLRGVYEKLFF. The CDR3 bases are TGCGCCAGCAGCCAAGATCTCAGGGGGGTTTATGAAAAACTGTTTTTT.